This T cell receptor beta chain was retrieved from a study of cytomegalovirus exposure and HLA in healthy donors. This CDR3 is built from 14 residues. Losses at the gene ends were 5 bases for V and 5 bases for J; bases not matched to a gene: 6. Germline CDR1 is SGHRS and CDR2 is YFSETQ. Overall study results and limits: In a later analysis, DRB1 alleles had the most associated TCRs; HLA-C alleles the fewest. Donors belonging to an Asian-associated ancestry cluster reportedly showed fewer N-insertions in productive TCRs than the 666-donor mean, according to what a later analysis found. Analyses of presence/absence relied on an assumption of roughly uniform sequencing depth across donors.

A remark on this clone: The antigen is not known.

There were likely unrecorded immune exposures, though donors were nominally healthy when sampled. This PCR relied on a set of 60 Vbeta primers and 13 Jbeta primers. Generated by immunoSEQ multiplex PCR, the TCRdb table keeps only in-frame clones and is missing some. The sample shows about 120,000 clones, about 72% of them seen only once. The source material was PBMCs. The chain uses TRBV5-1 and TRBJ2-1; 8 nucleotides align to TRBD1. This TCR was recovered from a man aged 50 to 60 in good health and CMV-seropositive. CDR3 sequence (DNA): TGCGCCAGCAGAACGGACAGGGCCAACAATGAGCAGTTCTTC. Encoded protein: CASRTDRANNEQFF.